The table lists the clone carrying this T cell receptor beta chain with a few counts. Its antigen is not identified. The germline V gene has CDR1 SGHVS and CDR2 FNYEAQ. Deletions cut 6 bases from V and 7 bases from J, with 7 bases between. This CDR3 is 11 amino acids long. MiXCR, run by TCRdb on the reads, gives a single entry per CDR3 protein. The repertoire consists of approximately 110,000 distinct CDR3 sequences, with over 25% occurring once and the leading ten covering about 53%. This sample was included in a study of T cell repertoires in cytomegalovirus infection. Overall study results and limits: Carriers of CMV plus the relevant HLA were identified by cumulative public TCR beta family frequency.

The sequenced sample was CD8+ T cells from cultured PBMCs, obtained from culture after CMV antigen stimulation. The sequence came from a human donor in good health (CMV status not recorded). Some clones in this sample may be carry-over from other donors' samples. The chain carries TRBV7-6 and TRBJ2-1, with a possible D match to TRBD2 (6 bases). The DNA of the CDR3 is TGTGCCAGCAGGGAGGGTAATGAGCAGTTCTTC. It translates to CASREGNEQFF.